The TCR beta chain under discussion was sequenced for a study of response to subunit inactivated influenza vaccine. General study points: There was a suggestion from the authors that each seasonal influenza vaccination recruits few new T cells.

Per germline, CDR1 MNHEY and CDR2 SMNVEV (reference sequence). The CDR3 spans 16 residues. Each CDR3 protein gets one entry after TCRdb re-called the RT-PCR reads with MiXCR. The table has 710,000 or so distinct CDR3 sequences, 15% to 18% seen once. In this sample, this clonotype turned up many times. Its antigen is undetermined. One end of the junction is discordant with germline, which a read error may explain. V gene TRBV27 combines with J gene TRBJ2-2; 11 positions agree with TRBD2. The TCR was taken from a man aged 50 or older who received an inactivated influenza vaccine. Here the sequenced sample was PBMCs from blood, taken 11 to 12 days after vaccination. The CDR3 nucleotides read TGTGCCAGCAGTCTATCGGGGACTAGCGGCACCGGGGAGCTGTTTTTT. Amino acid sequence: CASSLSGTSGTGELFF.